One and the same sample provided the 20 T cell receptor beta chains below, sequenced in a study of shared clonotypes between healthy human individuals. Only in-frame clones appear in the TCRdb table, and some are missing; sequencing was by immunoSEQ multiplex PCR. The sample shows around 500,000 clones, 70% to 85% of them seen only once. The sequenced sample consisted of PBMCs. Receptors were obtained from a woman aged 40 to 50 in good health. Some clones in this sample may be carry-over from other donors' samples.

The chain uses TRBV7-6 and TRBJ2-5; TRBD1 might be the D (6 bases). The germline V gene has CDR1 SGHVS and CDR2 FNYEAQ. Trimming took off 4 bases at V and 3 bases at J, with 12 bases between the two ends. The CDR3 contains 14 residues. The chain's CDR3 is CASSSYWTEETQYF. The CDR3 DNA sequence: TGTGCCAGCAGCTCTTATTGGACAGAAGAGACCCAGTACTTC.

The V and J genes are TRBV4-3 and TRBJ2-2, with D possibly matching TRBD2 (6 bases). CDR3 length: 16 residues. CDR1 LGHNA and CDR2 YSLEER come from the germline V gene. The germline V and J ends were trimmed by 1 base and 0 bases, with 9 bases remaining between them. The CDR3 bases are TGCGCCAGCAGCCAAGTCGCGGGGTCGAACACCGGGGAGCTGTTTTTT. Translating gives CASSQVAGSNTGELFF.

This clone was recorded only once. The V call is TRBV30, the J call TRBJ1-6, with no clear D. The V gene's germline CDR1 is GTSNPN and CDR2 SVGIG (reference sequence). This CDR3 region has 13 residues. With 0 bases removed from V and 7 bases from J, the gap between germline ends came to 7 bases. This CDR3 reads CAWSVQGNSPLHF. CDR3 sequence (DNA): TGTGCCTGGAGTGTACAAGGAAATTCACCCCTCCACTTT.

A few counts support this clone. This chain uses TRBV6-5 with TRBJ1-5, with a weak D call TRBD1 (5 bases). CDR1 and CDR2 from the germline V gene are MNHEY and SVGAGI. The V end lost 5 bases, the J end lost 4 bases, and 9 bases lay between the germline ends. This CDR3 region has 13 residues. CDR3 sequence (DNA): TGTGCCAGCAGTCCCCAGGGAAATCAGCCCCAGCATTTT. Amino acid sequence: CASSPQGNQPQHF.

The chain joins TRBV9 to TRBJ2-7; D not resolved. This CDR3 is 14 amino acids long. V was clipped by 3 bases and J by 1 base, with 11 bases between them. Per germline, CDR1 SGDLS and CDR2 YYNGEE. The chain's CDR3 is CASSGRANSYEQYF. The CDR3 DNA reads TGTGCCAGCAGCGGCCGGGCTAATTCCTACGAGCAGTACTTC.

About this clone: Just one base apart from a much larger clone, this may be a read error. Other DNA sequences in this sample translate to the same CDR3. This CDR3 is CASSRGYQGEKLFF. CDR3 in DNA: TGTGCCAGCAGTCGGGGATATCAAGGGGAAAAACTGTTTTTT. The chain couples TRBV11-2 to TRBJ1-4; D call uncertain. CDR3 length: 14 amino acids. Germline-derived CDR1 and CDR2 are SGHAT and FQNNGV. V lost 6 bases, J lost 8 bases, and 16 bases lay in between.

This sequence joins TRBV5-6 and TRBJ2-5; the D gene is possibly TRBD1 (5 bases). V lost 3 bases and J lost 0, with 6 bases in between. CDR1 SGHDT and CDR2 YYEEEE come from the germline V gene. The CDR3 covers 13 residues. The CDR3 loop reads CASSWGYQETQYF. CDR3 nucleotides: TGTGCCAGCAGCTGGGGCTACCAAGAGACCCAGTACTTC.

This clone was seen only a few times. The same CDR3 also results from other DNA sequences found in this sample. The genes are TRBV11-2 and TRBJ2-7; D perhaps matches TRBD1 (6 bases). CDR3 length: 15 amino acids. Per germline, CDR1 SGHAT and CDR2 FQNNGV. The V and J ends lost 0 bases and 5 bases respectively, with 14 bases between them. Here the CDR3 reads CASSLDGQGFHEQYF. For the CDR3, the DNA is TGTGCCAGCAGCTTAGATGGGCAGGGGTTCCACGAGCAGTACTTC.

The chain uses TRBV10-3 and TRBJ2-3; TRBD1 aligns across 8 bases. Germline-derived CDR1 and CDR2 are ENHRY and SYGVKD. The CDR3 length is 16 residues. Trimming at V came to 3 bases and at J to 2 bases, leaving 7 bases not matched to a gene. CDR3 sequence: CAISDPGTGYTDTQYF. In DNA form, the CDR3 reads TGTGCCATCAGTGACCCCGGGACAGGTTACACAGATACGCAGTATTTT.

Ten or more counts support this clone. This chain connects TRBV5-1 to TRBJ1-1, with TRBD1 matching 7 bases. Germline V gene sequence: CDR1 SGHRS, CDR2 YFSETQ. Trimming cost V 4 bases and J 2 bases; bases outside gene matches: 5. CDR3 size: 14 residues. The CDR3 region has the DNA TGCGCCAGCAGCAGCCGGGACAGCAACACTGAAGCTTTCTTT. It is translated as CASSSRDSNTEAFF.

V is TRBV9 and J is TRBJ2-1; the match to TRBD2 covers 16 bases. J lost 2 bases, V lost 4 bases, and 9 bases had no gene match. CDR1 is SGDLS, CDR2 YYNGEE, per germline. The CDR3 contains 19 residues. The CDR3 DNA follows: TGTGCCAGCAGCTCGGGACTAGCGGGAGGGCTCAACCCCTACAATGAGCAGTTCTTC. Amino acid sequence: CASSSGLAGGLNPYNEQFF.

CDR3 sequence reads: CASSFAQRGQFF. The DNA of the CDR3 is TGTGCCAGCAGTTTCGCCCAGCGGGGGCAGTTCTTC. This chain connects TRBV28 to TRBJ2-1; 7 bases align to TRBD2. The V and J ends lost 3 bases and 12 bases, in that order; junction bases with no gene match: 5. The CDR3 runs 12 residues. Per the germline V gene, CDR1 is MDHEN and CDR2 is SYDVKM.

Of note for this clone: A much larger clone sits a single nucleotide away, making a read error possible. The chain has TRBV7-2 and TRBJ2-2; D possibly uses TRBD1 or TRBD2 (5 bases each). Germline assignment: CDR1 SGHTA and CDR2 FQGNSA. This CDR3 contains 14 residues. The V end lost 3 bases, the J end lost 1 base, and 6 bases lay between the germline ends. The CDR3 nucleotides are TGTGCCAGCAGCTTGGGACGGAACACCGGGGAGCTGTTTTTT. Translation: CASSLGRNTGELFF.

This clone was found many times. The same CDR3 is also encoded by other DNA sequences in this sample. The V and J genes are TRBV7-2 and TRBJ2-5; D may be TRBD1 (6 bases). The germline gives CDR1 SGHTA, CDR2 FQGNSA. The ends were cut back, 3 bases at V and 3 bases at J, with 8 bases in the middle. The CDR3 contains 13 residues. The CDR3 region is CASSFAGEETQYF. CDR3 DNA sequence: TGTGCCAGCAGCTTTGCAGGGGAAGAGACCCAGTACTTC.

Worth noting for this clone: A read error may be the cause here, since a much bigger clone is one base away. This sample also contains other DNA sequences that code for the same CDR3. The rearrangement links TRBV5-1 to TRBJ2-1; D is possibly TRBD2 (6 bases). Trimming left V 1 base short and J 6 bases short, with 17 bases between. The CDR3 consists of 16 residues. Germline values: CDR1 SGHRS, CDR2 YFSETQ. The CDR3 region has the DNA TGCGCCAGCAGCTTGTGGGGGGAGCTAGTAGTCAATGAGCAGTTCTTC. Translated: CASSLWGELVVNEQFF.

The chain combines TRBV7-9 with TRBJ2-7, with 11 bases identical to TRBD1. The CDR3 runs 14 residues. Germline V lookup: CDR1 SEHNR, CDR2 FQNEAQ (reference sequence). V was clipped by 5 bases and J by 9 bases; unmatched bases: 9. CDR3 region: CASSTGTGGGRQYF. As DNA, the CDR3 is TGTGCCAGCAGCACCGGGACAGGGGGGGGAAGGCAGTACTTC.

The V and J genes are TRBV7-9 and TRBJ2-4; D perhaps matches TRBD2 (7 bases). The germline V gene has CDR1 SEHNR and CDR2 FQNEAQ (reference sequence). There are 18 residues in the CDR3. V was trimmed by 9 bases and J by 6 bases, leaving 30 bases between them. The CDR3 nucleotides are TGTGCCAGACGCTCCGCCTGGGGGGGACATAATAGGGTAAACATTCAGTACTTC. Translation gives CARRSAWGGHNRVNIQYF. The variable domain in full, with the rest retrieved from reference TRBV7-9 and TRBJ2-4, is DTGVSQNPRHKITKRGQNVTFRCDPISEHNRLYWYRQTLGQGPEFLTYFQNEAQLEKSRLLSDRFSAERPKGSFSTLEIQRTEQGDSAMYLCARRSAWGGHNRVNIQYFGAGTRLSVL.

This chain's CDR3 is CASTDRGLPYNEQFF. CDR3 DNA: TGTGCCAGCACTGACAGGGGGCTCCCCTACAATGAGCAGTTCTTC. The V gene is TRBV7-2, the J gene TRBJ2-1; 10 bases align to TRBD1. CDR3 length equals 15 residues. Germline CDR1 SGHTA, CDR2 FQGNSA. The V gene end was trimmed by 7 bases and the J gene end by 2 bases; junction bases not matched to a gene: 5.

The chain carries TRBV11-2 and TRBJ2-7; 10 nucleotides agree with TRBD2. CDR3 length: 16 amino acids. V lost 5 bases, J lost 3 bases, and 10 bases stayed unmatched. CDR1 and CDR2 (germline): SGHAT, FQNNGV. DNA for the CDR3: TGTGCCAGCAGCCCAAGGACTAGCGGTTGGGGCTACGAGCAGTACTTC. This gives the protein CASSPRTSGWGYEQYF.

The gene calls are TRBV2 and TRBJ1-1, with no clear D. Germline CDR1 reads SNHLY; CDR2 reads FYNNEI. The ends were cut back, 6 bases at V and 3 bases at J, with 14 bases in the middle. This CDR3 is built from 14 residues. Here the CDR3 reads CASSLSGGDTEAFF. The CDR3 coding sequence is TGTGCCAGCAGCCTCTCGGGTGGGGACACTGAAGCTTTCTTT.